This is a list of T cell receptor beta chains from one sample in a study of T cell repertoires in cytomegalovirus infection. Their target antigens are unknown. MiXCR was run by TCRdb on the reads, yielding one entry per CDR3 protein. There are 640,000 or so distinct CDR3 sequences in the sample; roughly a third occur only once, and over 15% lies in the top ten. This specimen consisted of cultured PBMCs, obtained from culture after CMV antigen stimulation. These receptors all stem from a human donor in good health (CMV status not recorded). Some clones in this sample may be carry-over from other donors' samples. Each CDR3 is given with its conserved first and last residue. The D gene is left open where the match is weak. Not all rows give a size; the values are once, few, many and, for expanded clones, a class.

CDR3: CAWSVRPGELFF; DNA: TGTGCCTGGAGTGTACGTCCCGGGGAGCTGTTTTTT; V: TRBV30; J: TRBJ2-2; size: few; D: .
CDR3: CATSDLGTGTDYSYEQYF; DNA: TGTGCCACCAGTGATTTGGGGACCGGGACAGATTACTCCTACGAGCAGTACTTC; V: TRBV24-1; J: TRBJ2-7; size: .; D: TRBD1
CDR3: CASSFTGTPARGYTF; DNA: TGTGCCAGCAGCTTCACCGGGACCCCTGCGCGTGGCTACACCTTC; V: TRBV5-5; J: TRBJ1-2; size: .; D: .
CDR3: CSARGGFYEKLFF; DNA: TGCAGTGCTAGAGGGGGGTTTTATGAAAAACTGTTTTTT; V: TRBV20-1; J: TRBJ1-4; size: few; D: .
CDR3: CASSALSGRNTGELFF; DNA: TGTGCCAGCAGCGCGTTGAGTGGGAGAAACACCGGGGAGCTGTTTTTT; V: TRBV7-8; J: TRBJ2-2; size: .; D: .
CDR3: CASKLYRGRNYEQYF; DNA: TGTGCCAGCAAGCTCTATAGGGGACGGAACTACGAGCAGTACTTC; V: TRBV11-2; J: TRBJ2-7; size: .; D: .
CDR3: CASSLAGTGSGELFF; DNA: TGTGCCAGTAGTTTAGCGGGGACAGGGTCCGGGGAGCTGTTTTTT; V: TRBV19; J: TRBJ2-2; size: few; D: .
CDR3: CASSLAWDRGNSYEQYF; DNA: TGTGCCAGCAGCTTAGCGTGGGACAGGGGGAACTCCTACGAGCAGTACTTC; V: TRBV7-9; J: TRBJ2-7; size: .; D: TRBD1
CDR3: CASTPHLANSYNEQFF; DNA: TGTGCCAGCACACCACATCTAGCGAACTCCTACAATGAGCAGTTCTTC; V: TRBV5-6; J: TRBJ2-1; size: .; D: .
CDR3: CASSHRTGGYSYNSPLHF; DNA: TGTGCCAGCAGCCATAGAACAGGGGGATACTCCTATAATTCACCCCTCCACTTT; V: TRBV3-1; J: TRBJ1-6; size: .; D: TRBD1
CDR3: CASSLYGGTTDTQYF; DNA: TGTGCCAGCAGCTTATATGGGGGAACCACAGATACGCAGTATTTT; V: TRBV7-8; J: TRBJ2-3; size: few; D: .
CDR3: CASSRAGPFGNSPLHF; DNA: TGCGCCAGCAGCCGAGCGGGACCGTTTGGGAATTCACCCCTCCACTTT; V: TRBV4-1; J: TRBJ1-6; size: few; D: .
CDR3: CASIQRTNNEQFF; DNA: TGTGCCAGCATCCAGCGGACAAACAATGAGCAGTTCTTC; V: TRBV12-3/TRBV12-4; J: TRBJ2-1; size: .; D: .
CDR3: CSAAGASGQETQYF; DNA: TGCAGTGCTGCTGGGGCTAGCGGCCAAGAGACCCAGTACTTC; V: TRBV20-1; J: TRBJ2-5; size: .; D: TRBD2
CDR3: CASTKGGYEQYF; DNA: TGTGCCAGCACCAAGGGGGGATACGAGCAGTACTTC; V: TRBV6-2/TRBV6-3; J: TRBJ2-7; size: few; D: .